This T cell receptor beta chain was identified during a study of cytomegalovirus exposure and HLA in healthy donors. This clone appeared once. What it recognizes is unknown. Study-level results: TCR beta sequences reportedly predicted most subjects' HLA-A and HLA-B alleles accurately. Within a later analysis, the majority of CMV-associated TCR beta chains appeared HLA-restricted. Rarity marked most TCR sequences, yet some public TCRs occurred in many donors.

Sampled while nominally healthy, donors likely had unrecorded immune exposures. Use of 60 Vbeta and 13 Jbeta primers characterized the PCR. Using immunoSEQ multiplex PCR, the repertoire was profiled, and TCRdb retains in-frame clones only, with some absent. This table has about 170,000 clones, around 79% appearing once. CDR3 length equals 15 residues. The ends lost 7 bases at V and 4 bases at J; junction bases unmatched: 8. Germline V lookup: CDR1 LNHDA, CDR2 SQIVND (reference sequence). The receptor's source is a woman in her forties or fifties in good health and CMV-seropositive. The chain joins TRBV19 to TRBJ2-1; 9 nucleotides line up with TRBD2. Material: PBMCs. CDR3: CASTASGADYNEQFF. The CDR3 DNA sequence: TGTGCCAGTACGGCTAGCGGGGCCGATTACAATGAGCAGTTCTTC. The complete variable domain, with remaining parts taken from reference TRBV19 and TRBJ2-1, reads DGGITQSPKYLFRKEGQNVTLSCEQNLNHDAMYWYRQDPGQGLRLIYYSQIVNDFQKGDIAEGYSVSREKKESFPLTVTSAQKNPTAFYLCASTASGADYNEQFFGPGTRLTVL.